This T cell receptor (beta chain) was sequenced for a study of cytomegalovirus exposure and HLA in healthy donors. Study-wide points: In most subjects, TCR beta sequences reportedly gave accurate predictions of HLA-A and HLA-B alleles.

The PCR used 60 Vbeta and 13 Jbeta primers. Original processing notes: Later work found 80 million or so unique TCR beta chains, with about 10 million shared. Repertoires were generated with immunoSEQ multiplex PCR, while TCRdb's copy carries only in-frame clones and drops some. That table gives V, J and clone size, and the DNA gave D and trimming. Of around 150,000 clones in the sample, over 60% were seen once. Of note for this clone: Its antigen is not known.

The source material was PBMCs. This TCR derives from a middle-aged woman in good health and CMV-seronegative.

CDR3 in amino acids: CASSPTGLGTDTQYF. The DNA for the CDR3 is TGCGCCAGCAGCCCCACGGGACTAGGGACAGATACGCAGTATTTT. The chain couples TRBV4-1 to TRBJ2-3; TRBD2 matches 8 bases. The V gene's germline CDR1 is MGHRA and CDR2 YSYEKL. V dropped 4 bases and J dropped 3; count of bases not matched to a gene: 6. This CDR3 spans 15 amino acids.